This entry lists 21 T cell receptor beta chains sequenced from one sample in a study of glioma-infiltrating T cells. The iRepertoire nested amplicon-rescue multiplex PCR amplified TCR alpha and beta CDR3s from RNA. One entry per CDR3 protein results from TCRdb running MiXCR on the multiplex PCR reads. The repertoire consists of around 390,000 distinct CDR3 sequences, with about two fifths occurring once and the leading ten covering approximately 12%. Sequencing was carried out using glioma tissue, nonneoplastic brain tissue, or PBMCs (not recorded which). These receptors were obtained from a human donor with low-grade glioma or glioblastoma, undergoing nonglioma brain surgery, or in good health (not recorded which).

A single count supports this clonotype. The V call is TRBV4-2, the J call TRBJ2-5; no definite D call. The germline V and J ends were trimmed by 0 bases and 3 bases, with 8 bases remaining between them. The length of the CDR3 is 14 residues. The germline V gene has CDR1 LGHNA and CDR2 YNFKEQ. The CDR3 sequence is CASSQEEREETQYF. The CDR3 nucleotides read TGTGCCAGCAGCCAAGAGGAGAGAGAAGAGACCCAGTACTTC.

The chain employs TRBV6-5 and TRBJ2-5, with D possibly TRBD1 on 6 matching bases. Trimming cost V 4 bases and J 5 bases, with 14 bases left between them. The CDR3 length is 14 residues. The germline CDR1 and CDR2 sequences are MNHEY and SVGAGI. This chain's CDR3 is CASSLGFRGETQYF. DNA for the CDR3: TGTGCCAGCAGTTTAGGATTCAGGGGCGAGACCCAGTACTTC.

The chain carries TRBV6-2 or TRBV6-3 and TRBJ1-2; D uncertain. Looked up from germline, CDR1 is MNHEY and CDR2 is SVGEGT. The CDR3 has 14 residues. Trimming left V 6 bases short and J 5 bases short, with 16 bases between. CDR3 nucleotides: TGTGCCAGCAGGCGTAGCCCTGGGAGTTATGGCTACACCTTC. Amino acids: CASRRSPGSYGYTF.

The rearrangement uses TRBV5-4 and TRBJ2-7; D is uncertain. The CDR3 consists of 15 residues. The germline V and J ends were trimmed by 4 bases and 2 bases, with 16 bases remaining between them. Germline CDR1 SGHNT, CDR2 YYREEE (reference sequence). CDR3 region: CASSEAAVATYEQYF. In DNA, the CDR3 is TGTGCCAGCAGCGAGGCGGCGGTAGCCACCTACGAGCAGTACTTC.

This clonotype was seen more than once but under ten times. CDR3 residues: CASSQEGTGDPYQPQHF. The CDR3 DNA is TGCGCCAGCAGCCAAGAAGGGACAGGCGACCCTTATCAGCCCCAGCATTTT. The chain employs TRBV4-3 and TRBJ1-5, with 8 bases identical to TRBD1. Germline loops: CDR1 LGHNA, CDR2 YSLEER. With V trimmed by 0 bases and J by 5 bases, 9 bases remained unmatched. The CDR3 is made up of 17 amino acids.

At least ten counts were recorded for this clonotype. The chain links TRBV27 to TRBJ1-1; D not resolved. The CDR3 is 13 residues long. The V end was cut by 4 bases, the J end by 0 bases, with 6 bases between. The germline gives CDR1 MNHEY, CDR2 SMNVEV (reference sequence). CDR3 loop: CASSSGMNTEAFF. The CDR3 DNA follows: TGTGCCAGCAGTTCCGGGATGAACACTGAAGCTTTCTTT.

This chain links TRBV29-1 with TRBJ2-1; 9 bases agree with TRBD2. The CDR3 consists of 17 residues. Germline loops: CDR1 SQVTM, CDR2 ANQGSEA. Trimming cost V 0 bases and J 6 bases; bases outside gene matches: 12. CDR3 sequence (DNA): TGCAGCGTTGAAGATGGGGCGGGAGGGCCTTCTATCAATGAGCAGTTCTTC. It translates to CSVEDGAGGPSINEQFF.

CDR3 sequence reads: CASSQEDSRYYGYTF. For the CDR3, the DNA is TGCGCCAGCAGCCAAGAGGACAGCCGTTACTATGGCTACACCTTC. V gene TRBV4-3 combines with J gene TRBJ1-2, with D possibly TRBD1 on 6 matching bases. Trimming stripped 0 bases from V and 3 bases from J, with 11 bases between. Per the germline V gene, CDR1 is LGHNA and CDR2 is YSLEER. CDR3 size: 15 residues.

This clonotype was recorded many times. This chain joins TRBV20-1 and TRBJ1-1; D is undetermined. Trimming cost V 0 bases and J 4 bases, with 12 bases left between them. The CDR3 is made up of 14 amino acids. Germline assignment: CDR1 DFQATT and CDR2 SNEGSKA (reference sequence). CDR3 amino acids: CSARDPSAGTEAFF. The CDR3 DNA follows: TGCAGTGCTAGAGATCCCTCCGCGGGCACTGAAGCTTTCTTT.

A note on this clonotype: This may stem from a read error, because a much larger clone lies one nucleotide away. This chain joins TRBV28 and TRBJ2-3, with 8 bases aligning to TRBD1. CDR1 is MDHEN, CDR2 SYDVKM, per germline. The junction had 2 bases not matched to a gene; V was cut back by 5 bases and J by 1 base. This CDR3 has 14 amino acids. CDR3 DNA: TGTGCCAGCAGTACGACAGGGGGCACAGATACGCAGTATTTT. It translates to CASSTTGGTDTQYF.

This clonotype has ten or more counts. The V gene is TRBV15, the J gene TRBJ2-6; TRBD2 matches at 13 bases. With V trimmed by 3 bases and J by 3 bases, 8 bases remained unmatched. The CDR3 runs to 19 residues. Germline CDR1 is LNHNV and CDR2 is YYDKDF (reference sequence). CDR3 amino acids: CATSRILAGGLRGANVLTF. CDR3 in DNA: TGTGCCACCAGCAGGATACTAGCGGGAGGGCTCCGTGGGGCCAACGTCCTGACTTTC.

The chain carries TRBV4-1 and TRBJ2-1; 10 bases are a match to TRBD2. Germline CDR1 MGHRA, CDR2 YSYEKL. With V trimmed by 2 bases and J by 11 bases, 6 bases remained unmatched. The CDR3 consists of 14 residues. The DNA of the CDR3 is TGCGCCAGCAGCCAAATAGCGGGAGGAGGTAAGCAGTTCTTC. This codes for CASSQIAGGGKQFF.

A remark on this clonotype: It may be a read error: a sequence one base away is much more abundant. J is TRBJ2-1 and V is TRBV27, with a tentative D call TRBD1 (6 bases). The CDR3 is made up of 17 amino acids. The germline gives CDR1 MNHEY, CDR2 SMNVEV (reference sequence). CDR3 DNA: TGTGCCAGCAGTTTATCGGTTTCAGGGGCCGCGTACAATGAGCAGCTCTTC. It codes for CASSLSVSGAAYNEQLF.

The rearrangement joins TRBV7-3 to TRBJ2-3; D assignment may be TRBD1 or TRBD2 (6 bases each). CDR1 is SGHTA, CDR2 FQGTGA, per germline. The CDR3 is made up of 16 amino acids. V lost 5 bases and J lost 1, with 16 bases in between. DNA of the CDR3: TGTGCCAGCAGCCTAGGGGGGAGAGGGCGCACAGATACGCAGTATTTT. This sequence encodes CASSLGGRGRTDTQYF. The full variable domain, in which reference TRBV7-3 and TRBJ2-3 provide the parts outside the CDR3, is GAGVSQTPSNKVTEKGKYVELRCDPISGHTALYWYRQSLGQGPEFLIYFQGTGAADDSGLPNDRFFAVRPEGSVSTLKIQRTERGDSAVYLCASSLGGRGRTDTQYFGPGTRLTVL.

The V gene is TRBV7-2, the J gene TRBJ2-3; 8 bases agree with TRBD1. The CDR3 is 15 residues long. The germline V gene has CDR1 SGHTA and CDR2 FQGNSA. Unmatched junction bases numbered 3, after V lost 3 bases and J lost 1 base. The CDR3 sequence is CASSLETGGTDTQYF. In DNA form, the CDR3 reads TGTGCCAGCAGCTTGGAGACAGGGGGCACAGATACGCAGTATTTT.

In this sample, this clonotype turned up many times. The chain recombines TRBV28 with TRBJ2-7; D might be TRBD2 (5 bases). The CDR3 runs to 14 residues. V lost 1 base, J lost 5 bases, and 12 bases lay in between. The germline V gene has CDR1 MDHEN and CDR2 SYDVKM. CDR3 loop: CASSLFSLGDEQYF. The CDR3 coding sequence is TGTGCCAGCAGTTTATTCAGCCTCGGGGACGAGCAGTACTTC.

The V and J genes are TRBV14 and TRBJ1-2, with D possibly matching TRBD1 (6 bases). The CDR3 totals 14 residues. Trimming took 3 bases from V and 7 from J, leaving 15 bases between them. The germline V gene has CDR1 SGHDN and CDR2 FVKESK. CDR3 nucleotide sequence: TGTGCCAGCAGCCACGGACAGTCTAAGGTTGGCTACACCTTC. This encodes CASSHGQSKVGYTF.

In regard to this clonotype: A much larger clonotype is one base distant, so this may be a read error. Written as DNA, the CDR3 is TGTGCCAGCAGTATATTTGGTGGGGTGGGCTCCTACAATGAGCAGTTCTTC. Its protein product is CASSIFGGVGSYNEQFF. The V gene is TRBV27, the J gene TRBJ2-1; D call uncertain. The germline V gene has CDR1 MNHEY and CDR2 SMNVEV (reference sequence). V was trimmed by 5 bases and J by 0 bases, leaving 17 bases between them. The CDR3 has 17 residues.

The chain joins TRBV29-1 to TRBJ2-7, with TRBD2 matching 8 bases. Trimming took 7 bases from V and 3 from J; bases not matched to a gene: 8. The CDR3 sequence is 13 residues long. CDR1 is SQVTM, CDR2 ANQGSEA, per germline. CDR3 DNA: TGCAGCGCTAAGACTAGCGAGAGCTACGAGCAGTACTTC. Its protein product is CSAKTSESYEQYF.

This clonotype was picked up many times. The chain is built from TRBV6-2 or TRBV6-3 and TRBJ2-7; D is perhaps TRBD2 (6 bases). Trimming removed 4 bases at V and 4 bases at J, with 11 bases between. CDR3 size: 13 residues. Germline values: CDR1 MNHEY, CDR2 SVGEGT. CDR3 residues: CASSSQGTYEQYF. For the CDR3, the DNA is TGTGCCAGCAGTTCCCAAGGGACTTACGAGCAGTACTTC.

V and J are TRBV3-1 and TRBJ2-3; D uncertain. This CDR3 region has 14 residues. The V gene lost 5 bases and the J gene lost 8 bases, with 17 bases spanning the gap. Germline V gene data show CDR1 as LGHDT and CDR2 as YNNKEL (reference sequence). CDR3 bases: TGTGCCAGCAGCTGGAGTGAGCGCCCAGGTACGCAGTATTTT. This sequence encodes CASSWSERPGTQYF.